Listed below are T cell receptor beta chains from one sample, sequenced in a study of T cells after somatic rescue of genetic block. Assay used: immunoSEQ multiplex PCR; TCRdb lists only in-frame clones, some missing. This sample has 70,000 or so clones, with 90% to 95% found just once. Input material: peripheral blood mononuclear cells (PBMCs). These receptors came from a man aged 40-55 years. CDR3s include the opening cysteine and the closing phenylalanine or tryptophan. Fields, in order: J gene, clone size, V gene, D gene, CDR3 protein, CDR3 DNA. The D gene is left open where the match is weak. Size is omitted from some rows. Given values are once, few, many or a class for expanded clones.

TRBJ2-7 NA TRBV5-1 NA CASSLGQAGLYEQYF TGCGCCAGCAGCTTGGGACAGGCCGGCCTCTACGAGCAGTACTTC
TRBJ2-6 NA TRBV5-4 TRBD2 CASSSGGSGANVLTF TGTGCCAGCAGCTCGGGGGGGTCTGGGGCCAACGTCCTGACTTTC
TRBJ2-5 NA TRBV9 NA CASSVGPVRETQYF TGTGCCAGCAGCGTAGGCCCCGTTCGAGAGACCCAGTACTTC
TRBJ1-1 NA TRBV7-2 NA CASSLFGRETEAFF TGTGCCAGCAGCTTATTCGGCAGAGAAACTGAAGCTTTCTTT
TRBJ2-5 NA TRBV6-1 NA CASSDRVETQYF TGTGCCAGCAGTGATCGGGTGGAGACCCAGTACTTC
TRBJ1-1 NA TRBV2 NA CASREGGANTEAFF TGTGCCAGCAGGGAGGGGGGGGCTAACACTGAAGCTTTCTTT
TRBJ1-2 NA TRBV5-4 NA CASSIPQGTWDHGYTF TGTGCCAGCAGCATACCCCAAGGGACATGGGATCATGGCTACACCTTC
TRBJ1-3 NA TRBV28 NA CASSPLPEDTIYF TGTGCCAGCAGTCCCCTCCCGGAGGACACCATATATTTT
TRBJ2-2 NA TRBV4-3 NA CASSQEKIAGELFF TGCGCCAGCAGCCAAGAGAAAATAGCCGGGGAGCTGTTTTTT
TRBJ2-4 once TRBV12-2 NA CASRFTLPTLAKNIQYF TGTGCAAGTCGCTTCACGCTACCTACTTTAGCCAAAAACATTCAGTACTTC
TRBJ2-7 NA TRBV5-1 NA CASSLNYEQYF TGCGCCAGCAGCTTGAATTACGAGCAGTACTTC
TRBJ2-3 NA TRBV9 TRBD2 CASSGLGTSGGVRPDTQYF TGTGCCAGCAGCGGGCTGGGGACTAGCGGGGGGGTCCGACCAGATACGCAGTATTTT
TRBJ1-2 NA TRBV4-1 NA CASSQASGTTAYGYTF TGCGCCAGCAGCCAAGCCTCAGGAACGACGGCCTATGGCTACACCTTC
TRBJ2-7 NA TRBV9 NA CASSVAPGYEQYF TGTGCCAGCAGCGTAGCACCCGGCTACGAGCAGTACTTC
TRBJ2-2 NA TRBV7-7 TRBD2 CASSPYSGRAGTGELFF TGTGCCAGCAGCCCCTATAGCGGGAGGGCCGGGACCGGGGAGCTGTTTTTT
TRBJ2-7 NA TRBV18 NA CASSKQYEQYF TGTGCCAGCTCTAAACAATACGAGCAGTACTTC
TRBJ2-2 NA TRBV6-6 NA CASTRGAGELFF TGTGCCAGCACTAGGGGGGCCGGGGAGCTGTTTTTT
TRBJ2-2 once TRBV7-9 TRBD1 CASSLAKDRGQDTGELFF TGTGCCAGCAGCTTAGCGAAGGACAGGGGGCAGGACACCGGGGAGCTGTTTTTT
TRBJ2-5 NA TRBV7-9 NA CASSLVGQLQETQYF TGTGCCAGCAGCTTAGTGGGGCAGTTACAAGAGACCCAGTACTTC
TRBJ1-3 NA TRBV7-9 NA CASSLIPPDSGNTIYF TGTGCCAGCAGCTTAATCCCTCCAGACTCTGGAAACACCATATATTTT
TRBJ2-5 NA TRBV7-9 TRBD2 CASKGLAAQETQYF TGTGCCAGCAAAGGACTAGCGGCCCAAGAGACCCAGTACTTC
TRBJ1-5 NA TRBV28 NA CASSNKGGTVGQPQHF TGTGCCAGCAGTAATAAAGGTGGCACGGTGGGTCAGCCCCAGCATTTT
TRBJ2-7 once TRBV19 NA CASSILGGEQYF TGTGCCAGTAGTATACTAGGCGGCGAGCAGTACTTC
TRBJ1-1 NA TRBV7-9 TRBD1 CASSTGTGRAFF TGTGCCAGCAGTACCGGGACAGGGCGGGCTTTCTTT
TRBJ2-2 NA TRBV30 NA CAYDSWGTGELFF TGTGCTTACGACTCTTGGGGCACCGGGGAGCTGTTTTTT
TRBJ1-4 NA TRBV5-1 TRBD1 CASSEGDRGTNEKLFF TGCGCCAGCAGCGAGGGGGACAGGGGGACTAATGAAAAACTGTTTTTT
TRBJ1-1 NA TRBV10-3 TRBD1 CAISVSGGYNTEAFF TGTGCCATCAGTGTTTCAGGGGGATATAACACTGAAGCTTTCTTT
TRBJ1-5 NA TRBV5-5 NA CASSSGDRSYQPQHF TGTGCCAGCAGCTCGGGCGACAGGAGTTATCAGCCCCAGCATTTT
TRBJ1-6 once TRBV27 TRBD1 CASSLSGTGDSPLHF TGTGCCAGCAGTCTTTCCGGGACAGGCGATTCACCCCTCCACTTT
TRBJ2-2 NA TRBV5-6 NA CASSYYRGVNTGELFF TGTGCCAGCAGCTACTACCGGGGCGTGAACACCGGGGAGCTGTTTTTT
TRBJ2-3 once TRBV5-4 NA CASSFVWSSPTDTQYF TGTGCCAGCAGCTTCGTGTGGTCTTCCCCCACAGATACGCAGTATTTT
TRBJ2-3 NA TRBV2 TRBD2 CASSGRGSTDTQYF TGTGCCAGCAGTGGGCGGGGGAGCACAGATACGCAGTATTTT
TRBJ2-3 NA TRBV6-1 NA CASKVSGHTDTQYF TGTGCCAGCAAAGTCAGCGGGCACACAGATACGCAGTATTTT
TRBJ1-1 NA TRBV27 TRBD1 CASSPGQGFEAFF TGTGCCAGCAGTCCAGGACAGGGCTTTGAAGCTTTCTTT
TRBJ2-3 NA TRBV4-2 NA CASSQDPLPSTDTRYF TGTGCCAGCAGCCAAGATCCTCTACCTAGCACAGATACGCGGTATTTT
TRBJ1-2 NA TRBV9 TRBD1 CASSVSRGPSYGYTF TGTGCCAGCAGCGTATCCAGGGGGCCTTCTTATGGCTACACCTTC
TRBJ2-2 NA TRBV28 TRBD2 CASSPPAGVDTGELFF TGTGCCAGCAGTCCCCCAGCGGGAGTGGACACCGGGGAGCTGTTTTTT
TRBJ2-7 NA TRBV27 NA CASSLSIWVSGEQYF TGTGCCAGCAGTTTATCGATTTGGGTAAGCGGGGAGCAGTACTTC
TRBJ2-1 NA TRBV6-1 TRBD2 CASTSGGSYNEQFF TGTGCCAGTACTAGCGGGGGGTCCTACAATGAGCAGTTCTTC
TRBJ1-2 NA TRBV5-1 NA CASSLARGQHGYTF TGCGCCAGCAGCTTGGCCAGGGGTCAACATGGCTACACCTTC
TRBJ1-2 NA TRBV27 NA CASRSLASDYGYTF TGTGCCAGCAGGTCTTTGGCCTCGGACTATGGCTACACCTTC
TRBJ2-1 NA TRBV9 NA CASSGGTSQGGLSFDEQFF TGTGCCAGCAGCGGGGGCACCTCACAGGGCGGTCTCTCCTTTGATGAGCAGTTCTTC
TRBJ2-1 NA TRBV9 NA CASSSSGGSSYNEQFF TGTGCCAGCAGCTCCAGTGGTGGGAGCTCCTACAATGAGCAGTTCTTC
TRBJ2-1 NA TRBV7-6 NA CATNQRAGDEQFF TGTGCCACCAACCAGCGGGCTGGCGATGAGCAGTTCTTC
TRBJ1-6 NA TRBV27 NA CASSYQRVENSPLHF TGTGCCAGCAGTTACCAGCGGGTCGAAAATTCACCCCTCCACTTT
TRBJ2-5 NA TRBV7-9 TRBD2 CASSFGSGAQETQYF TGTGCCAGCAGCTTTGGGAGCGGGGCTCAAGAGACCCAGTACTTC
TRBJ1-4 once TRBV7-9 TRBD1 CASSLVGTGDEKLFF TGTGCCAGCAGCTTAGTAGGGACAGGGGATGAAAAACTGTTTTTT
TRBJ2-7 NA TRBV30 NA CAWSVLNGEDEQYF TGTGCCTGGAGTGTACTGAACGGGGAGGACGAGCAGTACTTC
TRBJ2-7 NA TRBV19 NA CASSGIGRTGDYEQYF TGTGCCAGTAGTGGGATCGGGAGGACAGGAGATTACGAGCAGTACTTC
TRBJ2-7 NA TRBV7-6 NA CASSLAYSNYEQYF TGTGCCAGCAGCTTAGCGTACAGTAACTACGAGCAGTACTTC
TRBJ1-5 NA TRBV2 NA CASSESGGQLMGQPQHF TGTGCCAGCAGTGAAAGTGGAGGTCAGCTTATGGGTCAGCCCCAGCATTTT
TRBJ1-5 NA TRBV19 TRBD1 CASSGTGVFNQPQHF TGTGCCAGTTCCGGGACAGGGGTGTTCAATCAGCCCCAGCATTTT
TRBJ2-1 NA TRBV28 NA CASSLSAGVPKGNEQFF TGTGCCAGCAGTTTAAGTGCAGGGGTCCCTAAGGGGAATGAGCAGTTCTTC
TRBJ1-4 NA TRBV5-5 NA CASSLWGRVEKLFF TGTGCCAGCAGCTTGTGGGGGCGCGTTGAAAAACTGTTTTTT
TRBJ2-7 NA TRBV27 NA CASVGLEGGRNEQYF TGTGCCAGCGTCGGTCTTGAAGGAGGCCGTAACGAGCAGTACTTC
TRBJ2-7 once TRBV27 TRBD2 CASSPDGGLGTYEQYF TGTGCCAGCAGCCCGGACGGGGGGTTAGGGACCTACGAGCAGTACTTC
TRBJ1-2 NA TRBV7-8 NA CASSPPEEDYGYTF TGTGCCAGCAGCCCCCCAGAGGAGGACTATGGCTACACCTTC
TRBJ2-5 NA TRBV15 TRBD2 CATTGRARETQYF TGTGCCACCACCGGGAGGGCTCGGGAGACCCAGTACTTC
TRBJ2-7 NA TRBV6-1 NA CASSGTRGAPGEQYF TGTGCCAGCAGTGGGACCCGGGGGGCCCCGGGGGAGCAGTACTTC
TRBJ1-1 NA TRBV4-3 NA CASSQDPPNTEAFF TGCGCCAGCAGCCAAGACCCCCCTAACACTGAAGCTTTCTTT